The present TCR beta chain was sequenced within a study of blood T cell repertoires in COVID-19. The wider study: PBMCs, B-cell-depleted T cells, or T cells provided the cDNA or gDNA that made up the material.

The repertoire was sequenced with immunoSEQ multiplex PCR; TCRdb's copy has only in-frame clones and lacks some. Of over 250,000 clones in the sample, around 86% were seen once. V dropped 5 bases and J dropped 6; count of bases not matched to a gene: 7. Germline-derived CDR1 and CDR2 are SEHNR and FQNEAQ (reference sequence). The CDR3 loop spans 15 amino acids. The receptor's source is a woman in her forties who had recovered from COVID-19. Sequencing was done on a sample of peripheral blood. The rearrangement uses TRBV7-9 and TRBJ2-3; 11 nucleotides agree with TRBD2. The CDR3 nucleotides are TGTGCCAGCAGCCCAGCTAGCGGGGGGTTGGATACGCAGTATTTT. Protein: CASSPASGGLDTQYF. Variable domain in full (rest from reference TRBV7-9 and TRBJ2-3): DTGVSQNPRHKITKRGQNVTFRCDPISEHNRLYWYRQTLGQGPEFLTYFQNEAQLEKSRLLSDRFSAERPKGSFSTLEIQRTEQGDSAMYLCASSPASGGLDTQYFGPGTRLTVL.